This T cell receptor beta chain was sequenced in a study of blood T cell repertoires in COVID-19. Overall study context: Collection of acute and convalescent COVID-19 samples took place in the United States, Italy and Spain.

This clone was counted between two and nine times. TCRdb's copy holds only in-frame clones and misses some; the assay was immunoSEQ multiplex PCR. The sample has around 380,000 clones, around 87% seen once; the top ten hold 1% to 1.5%. This CDR3 spans 14 amino acids. Trimming took 3 bases from V and 7 from J; bases not matched to a gene: 6. Germline lookup yields CDR1 MNHEY and CDR2 SMNVEV (reference sequence). Material: PBMCs or T cells enriched from blood (not recorded which). V is TRBV27 and J is TRBJ1-1, with 9 positions matching TRBD1. This clonotype was sampled from a man younger than 40 who had recovered from COVID-19. This CDR3 is CASSFWGQGSEAFF. The CDR3 nucleotides are TGTGCCAGCAGTTTTTGGGGACAGGGTAGTGAAGCTTTCTTT.